The 14 T cell receptor beta chains below all came from one sample that was sequenced in a study of early T cells in non-severe SARS-CoV-2 infection. TCRdb fed the 5' RACE reads into MiXCR, producing one record per CDR3 protein. Of approximately 64,000 distinct CDR3 sequences in the sample, roughly a sixth are singletons; the top ten hold about 8.8%. Material: whole blood, obtained at baseline. All receptors come from an adult who was a healthcare worker with PCR-confirmed SARS-CoV-2 infection or an uninfected control (not recorded which).

On this clonotype: Mismatch with germline at one junction end may stem from a read error. The chain recombines TRBV6-6 with TRBJ2-7; D possibly corresponds to TRBD2 (5 bases). The CDR3 runs to 14 residues. CDR1 is MNHNY and CDR2 is SVGAGI in the germline V gene (reference sequence). CDR3 region: CVSTRSADRYEQYF. As DNA, the CDR3 is TGTGTCAGCACCCGATCAGCGGATCGCTACGAGCAGTACTTC.

In this sample, this clonotype turned up many times. The chain carries TRBV19 and TRBJ1-1; D not resolved. The germline V gene has CDR1 LNHDA and CDR2 SQIVND (reference sequence). Trimming removed 4 bases from V and 8 bases from J, with 14 bases in between. The CDR3 has 13 amino acids. CDR3 nucleotide sequence: TGTGCCAGTAGTACCTCGTGGCGGGAAGAAGCTTTCTTT. It yields the protein CASSTSWREEAFF. The whole variable domain, filled in from reference TRBV19 and TRBJ1-1, reads DGGITQSPKYLFRKEGQNVTLSCEQNLNHDAMYWYRQDPGQGLRLIYYSQIVNDFQKGDIAEGYSVSREKKESFPLTVTSAQKNPTAFYLCASSTSWREEAFFGQGTRLTVV.

The chain is built from TRBV7-9 and TRBJ2-1; 15 bases fit TRBD2. Looked up from germline, CDR1 is SEHNR and CDR2 is FQNEAQ (reference sequence). V shed 5 bases and J 6 bases; nucleotides not matched to a gene: 8. The CDR3 has 17 amino acids. CDR3 loop: CASSRARTSGGGNEQFF. CDR3 sequence (DNA): TGTGCCAGCAGCCGCGCGCGGACTAGCGGGGGGGGCAATGAGCAGTTCTTC. The whole variable domain, remainder taken from reference TRBV7-9 and TRBJ2-1, is DTGVSQNPRHKITKRGQNVTFRCDPISEHNRLYWYRQTLGQGPEFLTYFQNEAQLEKSRLLSDRFSAERPKGSFSTLEIQRTEQGDSAMYLCASSRARTSGGGNEQFFGPGTRLTVL.

This clonotype occurred a few times. The chain joins TRBV29-1 to TRBJ1-1; a weak D match, TRBD1 (5 bases). This CDR3 is 11 amino acids long. CDR1 and CDR2 from the germline V gene are SQVTM and ANQGSEA. The V and J ends lost 7 bases and 2 bases respectively, with 8 bases between them. As DNA, the CDR3 is TGCAGCGGACAGAGTAACACTGAAGCTTTCTTT. Residues: CSGQSNTEAFF.

The rearrangement links TRBV5-1 to TRBJ1-1; weak D call: TRBD1 (5 bases). V lost 4 bases, J lost 2 bases, and 12 bases lay in between. This CDR3 has 14 amino acids. Germline CDR1 reads SGHRS; CDR2 reads YFSETQ. The CDR3 protein is CASSTGTFNTEAFF. The CDR3 region has the DNA TGCGCCAGCAGCACCGGGACCTTTAACACTGAAGCTTTCTTT.

This sequence joins TRBV6-5 and TRBJ1-1, with D unclear. This CDR3 is built from 13 residues. Germline values: CDR1 MNHEY, CDR2 SVGAGI. Trimming removed 5 bases at V and 1 base at J, with 8 bases between. CDR3 nucleotides: TGTGCCAGCAGTGAGACGACGAACACTGAAGCTTTCTTT. Its protein product is CASSETTNTEAFF.

The V gene is TRBV19, the J gene TRBJ2-7; 13 bases line up with TRBD2. Germline trimming cut 6 bases from V and 5 bases from J; bases unmatched to any gene: 7. Germline CDR1 and CDR2: LNHDA and SQIVND (reference sequence). This CDR3 is 15 amino acids long. CDR3 DNA sequence: TGTGCCAGTAGACGGACTAGCGGGGGTTTCGACGAGCAGTACTTC. It is translated as CASRRTSGGFDEQYF.

The gene calls are TRBV20-1 and TRBJ2-3, with TRBD2 as a possible D gene (6 bases). This CDR3 has 14 amino acids. Trimming pared 1 base from V and 2 bases from J, leaving 10 bases between. Germline assignment: CDR1 DFQATT and CDR2 SNEGSKA (reference sequence). CDR3 amino acids: CSARGGGNTDTQYF. The CDR3 nucleotides are TGCAGTGCTAGAGGGGGCGGGAACACAGATACGCAGTATTTT.

This clonotype was recorded at least ten times. The CDR3, as DNA: TGCGCCAGCAGTACGACAGCGAACACTGAAGCTTTCTTT. It translates to CASSTTANTEAFF. V is TRBV10-2 and J is TRBJ1-1, with D possibly matching TRBD1 (5 bases). The CDR3 covers 13 residues. Germline values: CDR1 WSHSY, CDR2 SAAADI. Trimming stripped 5 bases from V and 1 base from J, with 8 bases between.

CDR3 sequence (DNA): TGTGCCAGCAGCTTGGGGCAAGGGGTTTACTCGGGCATTCAGTACTTC. This encodes CASSLGQGVYSGIQYF. The V call is TRBV11-2, the J call TRBJ2-4, with a tentative D call TRBD1 (5 bases). Trimming took 3 bases from V and 9 from J, leaving 21 bases between them. The CDR3 is made up of 16 amino acids. The germline V gene has CDR1 SGHAT and CDR2 FQNNGV.

V and J are TRBV25-1 and TRBJ1-1; D not certain. Germline-derived CDR1 and CDR2 are MGHDK and SYGVNS. This CDR3 comprises 15 residues. With 1 base removed from V and 7 bases from J, the gap between germline ends came to 16 bases. The CDR3 region is CASSEFGGGLGEAFF. CDR3 nucleotides: TGTGCCAGCAGTGAATTCGGCGGAGGTCTGGGTGAAGCTTTCTTT.

This sequence joins TRBV6-6 and TRBJ2-1; no clear D. Trimming took 3 bases from V and 5 from J, leaving 8 bases between them. The CDR3 is made up of 13 amino acids. The germline CDR1 and CDR2 sequences are MNHNY and SVGAGI (reference sequence). The CDR3 DNA reads as TGTGCCAGCAGTTATTATGGGAACAATGAGCAGTTCTTC. This sequence encodes CASSYYGNNEQFF.

Only a few counts were recorded for this clonotype. The V call is TRBV12-3 or TRBV12-4, the J call TRBJ1-3, with D perhaps matching TRBD1 (5 bases). This CDR3 region has 14 residues. V dropped 3 bases and J dropped 5 bases, with 11 bases sitting between them. DNA of the CDR3: TGTGCCAGCAGTTTGGGCAGGGTCCGAAACACCATATATTTT. It translates to CASSLGRVRNTIYF.

V is TRBV19 and J is TRBJ1-2, with no clear D. V lost 0 bases and J 4 bases, leaving 12 bases between the germline ends. This CDR3 contains 15 residues. Germline loops: CDR1 LNHDA, CDR2 SQIVND (reference sequence). CDR3 protein: CASSIDRTAVYGYTF. The CDR3 nucleotides read TGTGCCAGTAGTATAGATCGGACGGCAGTCTATGGCTACACCTTC. The full variable domain, with the rest looked up from reference TRBV19 and TRBJ1-2, is DGGITQSPKYLFRKEGQNVTLSCEQNLNHDAMYWYRQDPGQGLRLIYYSQIVNDFQKGDIAEGYSVSREKKESFPLTVTSAQKNPTAFYLCASSIDRTAVYGYTFGSGTRLTVV.